This T cell receptor (beta chain) was identified in a study of T cells in Graves' hyperthyroidism and ophthalmopathy. CDR1 and CDR2 from the germline V gene are DFQATT and SNEGSKA (reference sequence). This CDR3 region has 14 residues. Trimming shortened V by 5 bases and J by 2 bases, and 13 bases separated the two germline ends. TCR beta CDR3 sequences were amplified from RNA transcripts. The TCR CDR3 was amplified in a first-round RT-PCR using the HTBI primer set. TCRdb used MiXCR to reprocess the multiplex PCR reads, holding one entry per CDR3 protein. The sample lists around 350,000 distinct CDR3 sequences; about a sixth were seen once.

Sequences were obtained from blood. The receptor was isolated from a woman in her 30s with Graves' hyperthyroidism that later progressed to Graves' ophthalmopathy. The chain couples TRBV20-1 to TRBJ2-1; tentatively, D is TRBD2 (5 bases). In DNA form, the CDR3 reads TGCAGTGCTTGCTGCCTAGCCCCCTACAATGAGCAGTTCTTC. Translating it yields CSACCLAPYNEQFF.